These 23 T cell receptor beta chains were all obtained from the same sample, sequenced in a study of CD8 T cells in ankylosing spondylitis. Study outcomes and limitations: Seemingly characteristic of ankylosing spondylitis blood was a TCR beta motif consisting of eight highly homologous variants.

No cognate antigen is known for these TCRs. TCRdb ran MiXCR on the 5' RACE reads and lists one entry per CDR3 protein. The sample yields hundreds of thousands of distinct CDR3 sequences, 26% seen once. Material: blood, either unsorted or a sorted T cell fraction (not recorded which). The receptors derive from a male donor with ankylosing spondylitis.

This chain links TRBV5-1 with TRBJ1-2, with D perhaps TRBD1 (5 bases). The length of the CDR3 is 15 residues. The germline V gene has CDR1 SGHRS and CDR2 YFSETQ. V shed 0 bases and J shed 2 bases, with 11 bases lying between them. CDR3 DNA: TGCGCCAGCAGCTTGGAGGCAGGGCTAAACTATGGCTACACCTTC. Amino acids: CASSLEAGLNYGYTF.

This chain joins TRBV11-2 and TRBJ2-1; D ambiguous. The V end lost 2 bases, the J end lost 7 bases, and 15 bases lay between the germline ends. The CDR3 is 15 amino acids. Germline CDR1 reads SGHAT; CDR2 reads FQNNGV. CDR3: CASSLTFTLGNEQFF. CDR3 nucleotide sequence: TGTGCCAGCAGCTTAACCTTCACCTTGGGGAATGAGCAGTTCTTC.

Here the CDR3 reads CASSLRLAGFTDTQYF. In DNA, the CDR3 is TGCGCCAGCAGCCTCCGACTAGCGGGATTCACAGATACGCAGTATTTT. The chain employs TRBV5-1 and TRBJ2-3, with TRBD2 matching over 11 bases. The trim removed 4 bases at V and 2 bases at J, leaving 6 bases unmatched. The CDR3 runs to 16 residues. The germline CDR1 and CDR2 sequences are SGHRS and YFSETQ.

The chain uses TRBV25-1 and TRBJ2-2; maybe TRBD1 (6 bases). Per germline, CDR1 MGHDK and CDR2 SYGVNS. Trimming cost V 4 bases and J 4 bases, with 13 bases left between them. The length of the CDR3 is 15 residues. The CDR3: CASSVTKGVTGELFF. Here the CDR3 DNA reads TGTGCCAGCAGTGTTACCAAGGGGGTCACCGGGGAGCTGTTTTTT. Variable domain in full (rest from reference TRBV25-1 and TRBJ2-2): EADIYQTPRYLVIGTGKKITLECSQTMGHDKMYWYQQDPGMELHLIHYSYGVNSTEKGDLSSESTVSRIRTEHFPLTLESARPSHTSQYLCASSVTKGVTGELFFGEGSRLTVL.

The table lists this clonotype with a few counts. This sequence joins TRBV4-2 and TRBJ2-7, with D maybe TRBD2 (5 bases). CDR1 and CDR2 from the germline V gene are LGHNA and YNFKEQ. CDR3 length: 14 residues. Trimming shortened V by 0 bases and J by 1 base, and 7 bases separated the two germline ends. The CDR3 sequence is CASSQELGSYEQYF. The CDR3 bases are TGTGCCAGCAGCCAAGAACTAGGGTCCTACGAGCAGTACTTC.

V gene TRBV12-3 or TRBV12-4 combines with J gene TRBJ1-2; weak D call: TRBD1 (6 bases). Trimming left V 7 bases short and J 10 bases short, with 13 bases between. The CDR3 totals 11 residues. The CDR3 DNA reads TGTGCCAGCAATGGGGGCGGACTCTACACCTTC. Encoded protein: CASNGGGLYTF.

CDR3 bases: TGTGCCAGCAGTCCCAGTGTCAGCTCCTACGAGCAGTACGTC. Amino acids: CASSPSVSSYEQYV. V usage is TRBV27 and J usage is TRBJ2-7; D gene ambiguous. The CDR3 is 14 residues long. V dropped 5 bases and J dropped 0 bases, with 11 bases sitting between them. The germline V gene encodes CDR1 MNHEY and CDR2 SMNVEV (reference sequence).

At least ten counts were recorded for this clonotype. This chain links TRBV12-3 or TRBV12-4 with TRBJ1-5; maybe TRBD1 (5 bases). Trimming left V 5 bases short and J 4 bases short, with 9 bases between. The CDR3 loop spans 13 amino acids. The CDR3 reads CASSPGGNQPQHF. For the CDR3, the DNA is TGTGCCAGCAGTCCGGGGGGGAATCAGCCCCAGCATTTT.

This clonotype showed up just a few times. The chain uses TRBV12-3 or TRBV12-4 and TRBJ2-1; TRBD1 matches at 7 bases. The CDR3 is made up of 16 amino acids. V lost 6 bases and J lost 0; bases outside the gene matches: 8. For the CDR3, the DNA is TGTGCCAGCAGCCCCCTGGGGGACAGCTCCTACAATGAGCAGTTCTTC. Its translation is CASSPLGDSSYNEQFF.

V is TRBV4-2 and J is TRBJ2-2, with 14 positions matching TRBD2. Unmatched junction bases numbered 6, after V lost 4 bases and J lost 2 bases. The CDR3 has 18 amino acids. Germline lookup yields CDR1 LGHNA and CDR2 YNFKEQ. The CDR3: CASSPTTSGRGNTGELFF. CDR3 DNA sequence: TGTGCCAGCAGCCCAACGACTAGCGGGAGGGGAAACACCGGGGAGCTGTTTTTT.

This clonotype was counted a few times. The chain uses TRBV5-1 and TRBJ2-7; D is ambiguous. V was cut by 0 bases and J by 0 bases, with 10 bases left in between. Germline V gene lookup returns CDR1 SGHRS and CDR2 YFSETQ. This CDR3 is built from 15 residues. In DNA form, the CDR3 reads TGCGCCAGCAGCTTGGTTGGGGTTAGCTCCTACGAGCAGTACTTC. Amino acid sequence: CASSLVGVSSYEQYF.

CDR3 amino acids: CSARDLEKDNSPLHF. The CDR3 DNA sequence: TGCAGTGCTAGAGATCTAGAAAAGGATAATTCACCCCTCCACTTT. The rearrangement joins TRBV20-1 to TRBJ1-6; D gene ambiguous. Trimming cost V 0 bases and J 5 bases, with 11 bases left between them. CDR3 length: 15 residues. Per the germline V gene, CDR1 is DFQATT and CDR2 is SNEGSKA (reference sequence).

This clonotype was seen only a few times. The chain recombines TRBV11-2 with TRBJ2-1; 11 bases line up with TRBD2. J lost 0 bases, V lost 6 bases, and 16 bases had no gene match. Germline V CDR1 and CDR2: SGHAT, FQNNGV. The CDR3 length is 20 residues. The CDR3 reads CASSSPWASGRKSSYNEQFF. The DNA of the CDR3 is TGTGCCAGCAGTTCACCGTGGGCTAGCGGGAGGAAAAGCTCCTACAATGAGCAGTTCTTC.

This clonotype was counted a few times. This rearrangement joins TRBV28 to TRBJ2-7; D may be TRBD2 (6 bases). Germline assignment: CDR1 MDHEN and CDR2 SYDVKM. This CDR3 spans 12 amino acids. The germline V and J ends were trimmed by 6 bases and 6 bases, with 12 bases remaining between them. The CDR3 region is CASSLPGLEQYV. CDR3 bases: TGTGCCAGCAGCCTCCCGGGACTCGAGCAGTACGTC.

The chain has TRBV7-9 and TRBJ1-1; perhaps TRBD1 as D (5 bases). The ends were cut back, 8 bases at V and 4 bases at J, with 23 bases in the middle. This CDR3 is 16 amino acids long. Germline CDR1 is SEHNR and CDR2 is FQNEAQ (reference sequence). The CDR3 is CASLAFVGLPGTEAFF. The CDR3 DNA reads TGTGCCAGCTTAGCTTTCGTGGGGCTCCCGGGCACTGAAGCTTTCTTT.

The rearrangement joins TRBV4-1 to TRBJ2-3; D may be TRBD1 (5 bases). Trimming pared 5 bases from V and 6 bases from J, leaving 21 bases between. The CDR3 contains 16 residues. From germline, CDR1 is MGHRA and CDR2 YSYEKL. The DNA for the CDR3 is TGCGCCAGCAGCGCCGACGGGTTTCTAAACAGGGATACGCAGTATTTT. This sequence encodes CASSADGFLNRDTQYF.

V usage is TRBV19 and J usage is TRBJ1-1, with a tentative D call TRBD1 (6 bases). The V end lost 7 bases, the J end lost 4 bases, and 19 bases lay between the germline ends. CDR3 size: 15 residues. CDR1 is LNHDA, CDR2 SQIVND, per germline (reference sequence). CDR3 sequence reads: CASTSLTGRSTEAFF. The CDR3 DNA is TGTGCCAGTACCTCATTGACAGGTAGGAGCACTGAAGCTTTCTTT. The variable domain in full, completed from reference TRBV19 and TRBJ1-1, reads DGGITQSPKYLFRKEGQNVTLSCEQNLNHDAMYWYRQDPGQGLRLIYYSQIVNDFQKGDIAEGYSVSREKKESFPLTVTSAQKNPTAFYLCASTSLTGRSTEAFFGQGTRLTVV.

In its sample, this clonotype was seen a few times. This chain links TRBV24-1 with TRBJ1-1; 7 bases are shared with TRBD1. CDR1 is KGHDR and CDR2 is SFDVKD in the germline V gene. V shed 4 bases and J 8 bases; nucleotides not matched to a gene: 21. The CDR3 runs to 18 residues. DNA for the CDR3: TGTGCCACCAGTGAGCCTAGACAGGGCTCCACGACGAGTGAAGAAGCTTTCTTT. Translating gives CATSEPRQGSTTSEEAFF.

This clonotype was recorded many times. V and J are TRBV29-1 and TRBJ1-1, with TRBD1 matching over 7 bases. Germline-derived CDR1 and CDR2 are SQVTM and ANQGSEA. The CDR3 is 14 amino acids. Unmatched junction bases numbered 9, after V lost 6 bases and J lost 2 bases. This CDR3 reads CSVARGGINTEAFF. CDR3 DNA sequence: TGCAGCGTCGCCAGGGGGGGAATCAACACTGAAGCTTTCTTT.

This clonotype was seen only once. The chain couples TRBV28 to TRBJ1-2; D gene ambiguous. Trimming cost V 2 bases and J 4 bases, with 5 bases left between them. The CDR3 loop spans 12 amino acids. In germline, CDR1 is MDHEN, CDR2 SYDVKM. In DNA, the CDR3 is TGTGCCAGCAGTTTAGCCAGCTATGGCTACACCTTC. Protein sequence: CASSLASYGYTF.

CDR3 DNA: TGTGCCACCAGCAGAGATTTGGGGTCTGGAAACACCATATATTTT. This sequence encodes CATSRDLGSGNTIYF. This chain joins TRBV15 and TRBJ1-3, with D unresolved. This CDR3 comprises 15 residues. Germline CDR1 LNHNV, CDR2 YYDKDF (reference sequence). Trimming removed 0 bases at V and 1 base at J, with 7 bases between.

This clonotype was recorded a few times. This rearrangement joins TRBV5-6 to TRBJ2-4; 7 bases fit TRBD2. The CDR3 covers 18 residues. With V trimmed by 0 bases and J by 1 base, 10 bases remained unmatched. Germline loops: CDR1 SGHDT, CDR2 YYEEEE. CDR3 coding DNA: TGTGCCAGCAGCTTGGAGACTAGCCCAGGTGGGGCCAAAAACATTCAGTACTTC. The encoded protein is CASSLETSPGGAKNIQYF.

CDR3 nucleotides: TGCAGTGCTAGAGGGACTATAAACACCGGGGAGCTGTTTTTT. The encoded protein is CSARGTINTGELFF. The V call is TRBV20-1, the J call TRBJ2-2, with a weak D call TRBD2 (6 bases). Trimming removed 1 base from V and 2 bases from J, with 8 bases in between. Germline assignment: CDR1 DFQATT and CDR2 SNEGSKA (reference sequence). The CDR3 spans 14 residues.